This T cell receptor (beta chain) was recovered during a study of blood T cell repertoires in COVID-19. The junction had 4 bases not matched to a gene; V was cut back by 4 bases and J by 0 bases. Per germline, CDR1 SGHDT and CDR2 YYEEEE. The CDR3 length is 16 residues. Assay used: immunoSEQ multiplex PCR; TCRdb lists only in-frame clones, some missing. The sample records 240,000 or so clones, more than 80% being singletons. The genes are TRBV5-6 and TRBJ1-5, with 10 nucleotides matching TRBD1. The receptor was isolated from a woman aged 80 or over with COVID-19, enrolled during active disease. The specimen was peripheral blood. The DNA for the CDR3 is TGTGCCAGCAGCCGAGGACAGGGGGATAGCAATCAGCCCCAGCATTTT. This codes for CASSRGQGDSNQPQHF.